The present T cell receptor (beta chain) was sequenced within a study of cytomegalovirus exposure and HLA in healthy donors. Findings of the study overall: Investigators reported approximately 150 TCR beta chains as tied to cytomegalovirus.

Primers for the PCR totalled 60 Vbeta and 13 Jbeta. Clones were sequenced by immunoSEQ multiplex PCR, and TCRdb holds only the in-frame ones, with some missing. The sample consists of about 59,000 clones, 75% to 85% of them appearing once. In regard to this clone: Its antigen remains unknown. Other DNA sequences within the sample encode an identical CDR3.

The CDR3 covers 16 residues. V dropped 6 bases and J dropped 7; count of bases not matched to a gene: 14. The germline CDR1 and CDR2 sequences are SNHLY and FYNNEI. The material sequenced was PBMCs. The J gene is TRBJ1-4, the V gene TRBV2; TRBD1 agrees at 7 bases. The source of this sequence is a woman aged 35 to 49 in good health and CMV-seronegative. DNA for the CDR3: TGTGCCAGCAGACAGGAAAATGACAGGGTGCTTGAAAAACTGTTTTTT. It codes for CASRQENDRVLEKLFF. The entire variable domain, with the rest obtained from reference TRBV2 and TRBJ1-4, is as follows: EPEVTQTPSHQVTQMGQEVILRCVPISNHLYFYWYRQILGQKVEFLVSFYNNEISEKSEIFDDQFSVERPDGSNFTLKIRSTKLEDSAMYFCASRQENDRVLEKLFFGSGTQLSVL.